The source of this T cell receptor beta chain is a study of cytomegalovirus exposure and HLA in healthy donors. Produced via immunoSEQ multiplex PCR; TCRdb's table is partial and in-frame only. This table has 250,000 to 300,000 clones, 65% to 90% appearing once. Study-wide results and limits: Under in vitro conditions, a few CMV-associated chains were confirmed as specific for CMV antigens. A list of 150 to 200 TCR beta chains associated with cytomegalovirus was given.

A word on this clone: Its cognate antigen is unknown.

The sequencing sample was made of PBMCs. This TCR came from a woman younger than 30 in good health and CMV-seronegative.

The CDR3 DNA is TGTGCCAGCGCTGAATATCCGGGACAGGGGGACTATGGCTACACCTTC. It yields the protein CASAEYPGQGDYGYTF. The chain carries TRBV27 and TRBJ1-2; TRBD1 matches at 11 bases. Per germline, CDR1 MNHEY and CDR2 SMNVEV (reference sequence). V lost 8 bases to trimming and J lost 3 bases; unmatched junction nucleotides: 11. CDR3 length: 16 amino acids.